A selection of T cell receptor beta chains follows, all from one sample in a study of T cell repertoires in cytomegalovirus infection. TCRdb itself ran the reads through MiXCR, one entry per CDR3 protein. The table lists 200,000 to 300,000 distinct CDR3 sequences, approximately 9.2% of them singletons, with around 16% in the top ten. Sequencing was done on a sample of PBMCs. The source is a human donor in good health (CMV status not recorded). Some clones in this sample may be carry-over from other donors' samples. CDR3s include the opening cysteine and the closing phenylalanine or tryptophan. D genes are given only for firm matches. For some rows the clone size is stated as once, few or many, or as a class when expanded; others skip it.

j_call clone_size v_call d_call cdr3_nt cdr3_aa
TRBJ2-5 many TRBV28 - TGTGCCAGCAGTTTTATCTCCAGGGCAGAGACCCAGTACTTC CASSFISRAETQYF
TRBJ1-4 - TRBV7-3 - TGTGCCAGCAGCTTAGCTACAGGGAAGAGGACTAATGAAAAACTGTTTTTT CASSLATGKRTNEKLFF
TRBJ1-1 many TRBV12-3/TRBV12-4 TRBD1 TGTGCCAGCAGACATAAAACAGGGGGAGGGACTGAAGCTTTCTTT CASRHKTGGGTEAFF
TRBJ2-3 many TRBV7-2 - TGTGCCAGCAGCTCTAATAAAATACAGAGTAGGACAGATACGCAGTATTTT CASSSNKIQSRTDTQYF
TRBJ1-6 many TRBV7-6 TRBD1 TGTGCCAGCAGCCGCTACCCGACAGGGGAGGGTTCACCCCTCCACTTT CASSRYPTGEGSPLHF
TRBJ2-7 many TRBV12-3/TRBV12-4 - TGTGCCAGCAGTTTAAGGGGACTTAGGAACGAGCAGTACTTC CASSLRGLRNEQYF
TRBJ2-7 many TRBV7-2 TRBD1 TGTGCCAGCAGTGGACTGGGACAGTCCTACGAGCAGTACTTC CASSGLGQSYEQYF
TRBJ2-4 many TRBV7-2 - TGTGCCAGCAGCTCTCGGGCAGCACTAGCCAAAAACATTCAGTACTTC CASSSRAALAKNIQYF
TRBJ1-1 many TRBV5-3 - TGTGCCAGCAGCTACCAGAACACTGAAGCTTTCTTT CASSYQNTEAFF
TRBJ2-3 - TRBV5-6 TRBD1 TGTGCCAGCAGCTTGGGGACAGGGACGTATACGCAGTATTTT CASSLGTGTYTQYF
TRBJ1-2 many TRBV7-2 TRBD1 TGTGCCAGCAGCTTGAGCCGGGACAGGGAGGGAGGCTACACCTTC CASSLSRDREGGYTF
TRBJ2-2 few TRBV19 - TGTGCCAGTAGTACAGGGGGGGGCACCGGGGAGCTGTTTTTT CASSTGGGTGELFF
TRBJ2-1 - TRBV10-2 TRBD2 TGCGCCAGCAGCGAGCCGGGACTAGCGGGGGGGCAGGGAATACAGTTCTTC CASSEPGLAGGQGIQFF
TRBJ1-5 many TRBV7-2 - TGTGCCAGCAGTCAAAGTCAGGGGAATCAGCCCCAGCATTTT CASSQSQGNQPQHF
TRBJ1-5 many TRBV5-5 - TGTGCCAGCAGCGGGTTGGAAACAGGGTGGTTCAATCAGCCCCAGCATTTT CASSGLETGWFNQPQHF
TRBJ2-7 few TRBV12-3/TRBV12-4 TRBD1 TGTGCCAGCAGTGAACCAGGACAGGGGAACTACGAGCAGTACTTC CASSEPGQGNYEQYF
TRBJ2-1 many TRBV7-2 TRBD2 TGTGCCAGCAGCCCGGTGACTAGCGGCTACAATGAGCAGTTCTTC CASSPVTSGYNEQFF
TRBJ2-7 - TRBV14 TRBD1 TGTGCCAGCAGCCAGATGTTTGACGCCCAGGGGGCCTACGAGCAGTACTTC CASSQMFDAQGAYEQYF
TRBJ2-3 many TRBV2 - TGTGCCAGCAGTGCTGGAGGAGCGAGCACAGATACGCAGTATTTT CASSAGGASTDTQYF
TRBJ2-7 - TRBV5-6 - TGTGCCAGCAGCTTGAAGGGAAGAAAGTACTTC CASSLKGRKYF
TRBJ2-7 many TRBV5-1 - TGCGCCAGCAGCTTGGATCGGGAGAGGTACGAGCAGTACTTC CASSLDRERYEQYF
TRBJ1-5 many TRBV6-2/TRBV6-3 TRBD1 TGTGCCAGCAGTTCTCACCGGGACAGGGGGGGGAGCAATCAGCCCCAGCATTTT CASSSHRDRGGSNQPQHF
TRBJ1-1 - TRBV19 - TGTGCCAGTAGTATAGGCTGGGGGGAGGCGGACACTGAAGCTTTCTTT CASSIGWGEADTEAFF
TRBJ1-1 many TRBV7-2 TRBD1 TGTGCCAGCAGCATGGGGACAGGGAAAGTTGAAGCTTTCTTT CASSMGTGKVEAFF
TRBJ1-5 many TRBV7-8 - TGTGCCAGCAGCTTAATAAATCAGCCCCAGCATTTT CASSLINQPQHF
TRBJ2-6 few TRBV7-9 - TGTGCCAGCAGCTTAAGACACCGCGAAATCTCTGGGGCCAACGTCCTGACTTTC CASSLRHREISGANVLTF
TRBJ1-2 many TRBV7-2 - TGTGCCAGCAGCTTAGCTCGGGATGGCTACACCTTC CASSLARDGYTF
TRBJ1-4 many TRBV28 - TGTGCCAGCAGGTCTACAGCGTTTCCTAATGAAAAACTGTTTTTT CASRSTAFPNEKLFF
TRBJ1-1 many TRBV7-2 - TGTGCCAGCAGCTTAGTGGGCAGGGTAAGGAACACTGAAGCTTTCTTT CASSLVGRVRNTEAFF
TRBJ2-7 few TRBV20-1 - TGCAGTGCTCTCACCGCAGGGGACGAGCAGTACTTC CSALTAGDEQYF
TRBJ2-7 many TRBV15 - TGTGCCACCAGCCCGGGGTACCAGAACGAGCAGTACTTC CATSPGYQNEQYF
TRBJ1-1 many TRBV7-3 TRBD1 TGTGCCAGCAGCTTAAGACAGGGGGTCACTGAAGCTTTCTTT CASSLRQGVTEAFF
TRBJ2-5 - TRBV14 - TGTGCCAGCAGCCAAGAAAGGGAGGCAGGAAAGTACCAAGAGACCCAGTACTTC CASSQEREAGKYQETQYF
TRBJ1-1 few TRBV19 TRBD1 TGTGCCAGTAGTATGAACAGGGGGCGAACTGAAGCTTTCTTT CASSMNRGRTEAFF
TRBJ2-7 many TRBV12-3/TRBV12-4 TRBD1 TGTGCCAGCAGTTGGACAGGGGGAGGAGAGCAGTACTTC CASSWTGGGEQYF
TRBJ2-5 many TRBV12-3/TRBV12-4 TRBD1 TGTGCCAGCAGCCTGGGACAGCCTCCAGAGACCCAGTACTTC CASSLGQPPETQYF
TRBJ1-4 many TRBV7-8 TRBD1 TGTGCCAGCAGCTCTGGAGGGACAGGGGGCCGAGAAAAACTGTTTTTT CASSSGGTGGREKLFF
TRBJ2-1 - TRBV6-8 - TGTGCCAGCAGTTATGTGGGATACAATGAGCAGTTCTTC CASSYVGYNEQFF
TRBJ2-5 - TRBV7-9 - TGTGCCAGCACCTCATGGGGTAATGCGGAGACCCAGTACTTC CASTSWGNAETQYF
TRBJ1-5 - TRBV2 - TGTGCCAGCAGTGAAGCCTCTTCGTCAGGGAGCAATCAGCCCCAGCATTTT CASSEASSSGSNQPQHF
TRBJ1-1 many TRBV7-2 - TGTGCCAGCAGCCCCTTTCAGGTGAACACTGAAGCTTTCTTT CASSPFQVNTEAFF
TRBJ1-4 many TRBV11-2 - TGTGCCAGCAGCTTGGGGACACAAGCAACTAATGAAAAACTGTTTTTT CASSLGTQATNEKLFF
TRBJ2-1 few TRBV19 - TGTGCCAGTAGTATGGAGGCTGCCTCCTACAATGAGCAGTTCTTC CASSMEAASYNEQFF
TRBJ1-5 - TRBV19 - TGTGCCAGTAGTAGAGGGGGTGAGCGCAATCAGCCCCAGCATTTT CASSRGGERNQPQHF
TRBJ2-2 - TRBV20-1 TRBD2 TGCAGTGCTGGCCTAGCGGGAGGGCCGGGAGGCACCGGGGAGCTGTTTTTT CSAGLAGGPGGTGELFF
TRBJ2-7 many TRBV11-3 TRBD1 TGTGCCAGCACTGATCAAGGACAGGTATCCCACGAGCAGTACTTC CASTDQGQVSHEQYF